Presented here are 23 T cell receptor beta chains from one specimen sequenced in a study of T cells in Graves' hyperthyroidism and ophthalmopathy. TCR beta CDR3 region amplification was performed from RNA transcripts. The TCR CDR3 first-round RT-PCR relied on the HTBI primer set. TCRdb re-derived calls from the multiplex PCR reads in MiXCR, one entry per CDR3 protein. Here the sample spans about 610,000 distinct CDR3 sequences, 46% being singletons. The specimen sequenced was peripheral blood or thyroid tissue (not recorded which). These receptors came from a young woman with Graves' hyperthyroidism.

This clonotype has ten or more counts. The rearrangement uses TRBV7-9 and TRBJ2-7; a possible D gene is TRBD1 (5 bases). CDR3 length: 13 amino acids. Between the trimmed V and J ends, which lost 6 bases and 2 bases, there was a span of 11 bases. CDR1 SEHNR and CDR2 FQNEAQ come from the germline V gene (reference sequence). CDR3 region: CASSLPGPYEQYF. The CDR3 DNA sequence: TGTGCCAGCAGTCTTCCAGGGCCCTACGAGCAGTACTTC.

This clonotype was seen at least ten times. The rearrangement links TRBV20-1 to TRBJ2-7; 7 bases are shared with TRBD1. Germline CDR1 DFQATT, CDR2 SNEGSKA (reference sequence). With V trimmed by 0 bases and J by 1 base, 3 bases remained unmatched. The CDR3 loop spans 14 amino acids. The CDR3 sequence: CSARDSQGSYEQYF. DNA for the CDR3: TGCAGTGCTAGAGACTCACAGGGGTCCTACGAGCAGTACTTC.

The CDR3 region has the DNA TGTGCCATCAGTGGGACAGGGGGTATCGACGAGCAGTACTTC. Translation gives CAISGTGGIDEQYF. The chain employs TRBV10-3 and TRBJ2-7, with 10 bases lining up with TRBD1. Losses at the gene ends were 4 bases for V and 5 bases for J; bases not matched to a gene: 5. Germline V lookup: CDR1 ENHRY, CDR2 SYGVKD. The CDR3 loop spans 14 amino acids.

Ten or more counts support this clonotype. V usage is TRBV5-5 and J usage is TRBJ1-2, with TRBD1 matching over 7 bases. The germline V gene encodes CDR1 SGHKS and CDR2 YYEKEE (reference sequence). The ends lost 3 bases at V and 4 bases at J; junction bases unmatched: 15. The CDR3 covers 17 residues. The CDR3 sequence is CASSWRTFRGESYGYTF. The CDR3 DNA sequence: TGTGCCAGCAGCTGGAGAACTTTCAGGGGGGAGTCCTATGGCTACACCTTC.

On this clonotype: A much larger clone lies one base from this, so it may be a read error. This chain uses TRBV7-8 with TRBJ1-1; D call uncertain. Per germline, CDR1 SGHVS and CDR2 FQNEAQ. The CDR3 is made up of 14 amino acids. CDR3 DNA: TGTGCCAGCGGCTTTACAGCGATGAACACTGAAGCTTTCTTT. This translates into CASGFTAMNTEAFF.

V and J are TRBV20-1 and TRBJ2-3; D is possibly TRBD1 (5 bases). V was clipped by 0 bases and J by 4 bases, with 14 bases between them. Germline CDR1 reads DFQATT; CDR2 reads SNEGSKA (reference sequence). CDR3 length: 15 amino acids. The CDR3 DNA follows: TGCAGTGCTAGAGATCCCCAGGGCTTGGCAGATACGCAGTATTTT. This sequence encodes CSARDPQGLADTQYF.

Only a few counts were recorded for this clonotype. The gene calls are TRBV30 and TRBJ1-6; 9 nucleotides match TRBD1. Trimming took 0 bases from V and 6 from J; bases not matched to a gene: 3. CDR1 is GTSNPN and CDR2 is SVGIG in the germline V gene (reference sequence). This CDR3 comprises 15 residues. The chain's CDR3 is CAWSVLGQGNSPLHF. In nucleotides, the CDR3 is TGTGCCTGGAGTGTTTTGGGACAGGGTAATTCACCCCTCCACTTT.

In regard to this clonotype: A much larger clone sits a single nucleotide away, making a read error possible. The genes are TRBV4-1 and TRBJ1-1; tentative D call: TRBD1 (5 bases). CDR3 length equals 15 residues. Trimming cost V 0 bases and J 1 base, with 9 bases left between them. In germline, CDR1 is MGHRA, CDR2 YSYEKL. As DNA, the CDR3 is TGCGCCAGCAGCCAAGAAGGGGTAGGGAACACTGAAGCTTTCTTT. Protein sequence: CASSQEGVGNTEAFF.

The rearrangement links TRBV12-3 or TRBV12-4 to TRBJ2-7; 8 nucleotides align to TRBD1. Trimming removed 6 bases from V and 5 bases from J; junction bases left unmatched: 9. The CDR3 covers 14 residues. The CDR3 nucleotides read TGTGCCAGCAGACCGGGACAGGTGGTCCACGAGCAGTACTTC. Its translation: CASRPGQVVHEQYF.

This clonotype was detected a few times. This chain links TRBV20-1 with TRBJ2-7; 13 positions match TRBD2. V was clipped by 3 bases and J by 11 bases; unmatched bases: 4. The CDR3 consists of 12 residues. Germline V gene data show CDR1 as DFQATT and CDR2 as SNEGSKA (reference sequence). CDR3 sequence: CSARPGTSGEYF. CDR3 sequence (DNA): TGCAGTGCTAGGCCCGGGACTAGCGGGGAGTACTTC.

Many counts were recorded for this clonotype. This chain uses TRBV5-6 with TRBJ2-7; tentatively, D is TRBD1 or TRBD2 (5 bases each). Trimming shortened V by 3 bases and J by 5 bases, and 21 bases separated the two germline ends. Germline values: CDR1 SGHDT, CDR2 YYEEEE. The CDR3 runs 16 residues. The CDR3 sequence: CASSSTPGTPSDEQYF. CDR3 nucleotide sequence: TGTGCCAGCAGCTCCACACCAGGGACCCCCAGTGACGAGCAGTACTTC.

This clonotype was observed many times. The rearrangement links TRBV20-1 to TRBJ1-6, with D possibly TRBD1 on 6 matching bases. The CDR3 extends over 14 amino acids. Germline V lookup: CDR1 DFQATT, CDR2 SNEGSKA (reference sequence). V was trimmed by 5 bases and J by 6 bases, leaving 14 bases between them. The DNA of the CDR3 is TGCAGTGCTGCCCGGGGGCAAGCTAATTCACCCCTCCACTTT. Translated, it gives CSAARGQANSPLHF.

As regards this clonotype: Likely a read error: the CDR3 ends without its conserved phenylalanine or tryptophan. V and J are TRBV7-8 and TRBJ2-7; 12 positions agree with TRBD1. Trimming cost V 3 bases and J 4 bases; bases outside gene matches: 4. Germline CDR1 SGHVS, CDR2 FQNEAQ. This CDR3 region has 15 residues. CDR3 sequence (DNA): TGTGCCAGCAGCTTTCGGGGACAGGGGGCTTACGAGCAGTACTCC. This translates into CASSFRGQGAYEQYS.

This clonotype was counted only a few times. The chain uses TRBV27 and TRBJ1-4; D is uncertain. With 6 bases removed from V and 8 bases from J, the gap between germline ends came to 13 bases. Germline V lookup: CDR1 MNHEY, CDR2 SMNVEV (reference sequence). The CDR3 loop spans 13 amino acids. The CDR3 here is CASRKDPREKLFF. The CDR3 DNA follows: TGTGCCAGCAGAAAGGACCCTAGGGAAAAACTGTTTTTT.

In its sample, this clonotype was seen many times. The chain combines TRBV6-4 with TRBJ1-5; 7 nucleotides match TRBD1. The CDR3 consists of 16 residues. Germline assignment: CDR1 MRHNA and CDR2 SNTAGT. J was trimmed by 9 bases and V by 0 bases; bases with no gene match: 11. CDR3 protein: CASSDSSLDREGPQHF. CDR3 coding DNA: TGTGCCAGCAGTGACTCGAGTCTTGACAGGGAAGGGCCCCAGCATTTT.

This clonotype was seen a few times. This CDR3 reads CASRASELYEQYF. CDR3 sequence (DNA): TGTGCCAGCAGGGCCAGCGAGCTCTACGAGCAGTACTTC. J is TRBJ2-7 and V is TRBV27, with unresolved D. The CDR3 spans 13 residues. The V end was cut by 6 bases, the J end by 3 bases, with 12 bases between. Germline V gene sequence: CDR1 MNHEY, CDR2 SMNVEV (reference sequence).

The V call is TRBV7-2, the J call TRBJ2-7, with a possible D match to TRBD1 (6 bases). Per the germline V gene, CDR1 is SGHTA and CDR2 is FQGNSA. The V end was cut by 1 base, the J end by 7 bases, with 11 bases between. CDR3 length: 13 residues. For the CDR3, the DNA is TGTGCCAGCAGCTTAGACAGGGCGTGGGAGCAGTACTTC. As protein: CASSLDRAWEQYF.

In its sample, this clonotype was seen a few times. V usage is TRBV27 and J usage is TRBJ2-7; TRBD2 matches 8 bases. With 4 bases clipped from V and 1 base from J, the junction kept 6 bases outside the gene matches. Germline values: CDR1 MNHEY, CDR2 SMNVEV (reference sequence). CDR3 size: 15 residues. CDR3 bases: TGTGCCAGCAGTTCTTCTGGGACTAGATCCTACGAGCAGTACTTC. This gives the protein CASSSSGTRSYEQYF.

The V gene is TRBV24-1, the J gene TRBJ2-3; D ambiguous. There are 16 residues in the CDR3. The germline gives CDR1 KGHDR, CDR2 SFDVKD. The V gene lost 3 bases and the J gene lost 0 bases, with 12 bases spanning the gap. CDR3 sequence: CATSDPRPGSTDTQYF. In DNA, the CDR3 is TGTGCCACCAGTGATCCGCGGCCGGGCAGCACAGATACGCAGTATTTT.

This chain joins TRBV12-5 and TRBJ1-6, with D maybe TRBD1 (6 bases). This CDR3 contains 18 residues. In germline, CDR1 is LGHNT, CDR2 FRNRAP. Trimming took off 4 bases at V and 7 bases at J, with 23 bases between the two ends. The CDR3: CASGSHVYRESGNSPLHF. CDR3 in DNA: TGTGCTAGTGGTTCTCACGTTTACAGGGAATCAGGGAATTCACCCCTCCACTTT. The whole variable domain, remainder taken from reference TRBV12-5 and TRBJ1-6, is DARVTQTPRHKVTEMGQEVTMRCQPILGHNTVFWYRQTMMQGLELLAYFRNRAPLDDSGMPKDRFSAEMPDATLATLKIQPSEPRDSAVYFCASGSHVYRESGNSPLHFGNGTRLTVT.

The V and J genes are TRBV2 and TRBJ1-3, with a tentative D call TRBD1 (6 bases). The CDR3 has 15 amino acids. Looked up from germline, CDR1 is SNHLY and CDR2 is FYNNEI. V lost 2 bases to trimming and J lost 8 bases, with 16 bases between them. CDR3 bases: TGTGCCAGCAGTGAAAGAGGGGGACCGATCTACACCATATATTTT. This translates into CASSERGGPIYTIYF.

In this sample, this clonotype turned up many times. V is TRBV20-1 and J is TRBJ1-3; D is ambiguous. The CDR3 contains 11 residues. V lost 0 bases to trimming and J lost 9 bases, with 6 bases between them. Germline-derived CDR1 and CDR2 are DFQATT and SNEGSKA (reference sequence). The CDR3 DNA reads TGCAGTGCTAGAGATCGCGTCACCATATATTTT. It is translated as CSARDRVTIYF.

This clonotype was counted ten times or more. The chain joins TRBV7-9 to TRBJ1-2; 8 bases are shared with TRBD1. With 0 bases clipped from V and 8 bases from J, the junction kept 8 bases outside the gene matches. This CDR3 region has 15 residues. From germline, CDR1 is SEHNR and CDR2 FQNEAQ (reference sequence). The CDR3 DNA follows: TGTGCCAGCAGCTTAGCCAGGACAGGGATTTGGGGCTACACCTTC. The encoded protein is CASSLARTGIWGYTF.